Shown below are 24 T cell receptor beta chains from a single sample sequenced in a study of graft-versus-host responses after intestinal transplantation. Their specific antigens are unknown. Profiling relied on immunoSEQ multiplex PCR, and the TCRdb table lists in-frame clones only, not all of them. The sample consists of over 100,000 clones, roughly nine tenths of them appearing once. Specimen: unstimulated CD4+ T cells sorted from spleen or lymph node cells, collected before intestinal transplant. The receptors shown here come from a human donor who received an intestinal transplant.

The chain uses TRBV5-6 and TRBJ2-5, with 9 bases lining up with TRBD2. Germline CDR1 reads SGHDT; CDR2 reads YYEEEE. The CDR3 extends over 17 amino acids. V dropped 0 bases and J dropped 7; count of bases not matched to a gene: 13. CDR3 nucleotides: TGTGCCAGCAGCTTGGGACGGTCTAGCGGGATTGAAGGGACCCAGTACTTC. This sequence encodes CASSLGRSSGIEGTQYF.

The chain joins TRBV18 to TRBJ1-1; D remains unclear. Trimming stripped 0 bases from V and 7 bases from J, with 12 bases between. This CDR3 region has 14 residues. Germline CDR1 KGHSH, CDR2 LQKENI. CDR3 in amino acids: CASSPPGSADEAFF. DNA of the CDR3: TGTGCCAGCTCACCACCCGGGTCAGCGGATGAAGCTTTCTTT.

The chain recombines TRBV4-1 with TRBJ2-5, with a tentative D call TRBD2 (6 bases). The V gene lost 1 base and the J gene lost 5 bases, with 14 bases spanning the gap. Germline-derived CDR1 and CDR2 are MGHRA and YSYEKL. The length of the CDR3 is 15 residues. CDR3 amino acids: CASSQGTGAWETQYF. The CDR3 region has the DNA TGCGCCAGCAGCCAAGGGACGGGAGCGTGGGAGACCCAGTACTTC.

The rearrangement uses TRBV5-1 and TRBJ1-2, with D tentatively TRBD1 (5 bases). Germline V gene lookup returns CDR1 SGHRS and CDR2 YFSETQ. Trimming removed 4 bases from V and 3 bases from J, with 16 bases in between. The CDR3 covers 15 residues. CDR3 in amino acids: CASSKGNSGDYGYTF. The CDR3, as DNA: TGCGCCAGCAGCAAGGGAAATTCGGGGGACTATGGCTACACCTTC.

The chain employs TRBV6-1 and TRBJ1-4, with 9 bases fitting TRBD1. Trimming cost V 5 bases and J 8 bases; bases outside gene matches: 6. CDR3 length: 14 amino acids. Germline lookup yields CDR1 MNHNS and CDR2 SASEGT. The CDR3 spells CASSRGQGNEKLFF. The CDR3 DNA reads TGTGCCAGCAGTCGAGGACAGGGGAACGAAAAACTGTTTTTT.

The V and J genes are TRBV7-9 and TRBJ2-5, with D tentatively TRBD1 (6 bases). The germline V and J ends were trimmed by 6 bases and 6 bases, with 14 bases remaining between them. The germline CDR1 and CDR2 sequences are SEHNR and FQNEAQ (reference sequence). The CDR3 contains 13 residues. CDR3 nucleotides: TGTGCCAGCAGACCAGGGGACGGGAAGACCCAGTACTTC. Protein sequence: CASRPGDGKTQYF.

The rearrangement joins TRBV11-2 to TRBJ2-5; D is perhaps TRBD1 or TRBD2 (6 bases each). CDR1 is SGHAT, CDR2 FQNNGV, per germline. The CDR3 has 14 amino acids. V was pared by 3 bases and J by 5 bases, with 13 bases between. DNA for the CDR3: TGTGCCAGCAGCTTCATCCCGGGGGCTGAGACCCAGTACTTC. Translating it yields CASSFIPGAETQYF.

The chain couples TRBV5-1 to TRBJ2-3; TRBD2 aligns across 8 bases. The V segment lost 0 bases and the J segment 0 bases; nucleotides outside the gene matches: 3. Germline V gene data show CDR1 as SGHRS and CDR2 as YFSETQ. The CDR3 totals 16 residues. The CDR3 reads CASSLAGGASTDTQYF. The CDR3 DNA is TGCGCCAGCAGCTTGGCCGGGGGGGCTAGCACAGATACGCAGTATTTT. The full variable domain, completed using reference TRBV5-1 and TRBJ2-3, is KAGVTQTPRYLIKTRGQQVTLSCSPISGHRSVSWYQQTPGQGLQFLFEYFSETQRNKGNFPGRFSGRQFSNSRSEMNVSTLELGDSALYLCASSLAGGASTDTQYFGPGTRLTVL.

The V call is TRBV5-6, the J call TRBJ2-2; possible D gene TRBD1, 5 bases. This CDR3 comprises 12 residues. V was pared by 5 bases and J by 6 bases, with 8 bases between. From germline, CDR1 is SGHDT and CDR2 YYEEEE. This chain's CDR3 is CASSGAAGELFF. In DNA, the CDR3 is TGTGCCAGCAGTGGGGCTGCCGGGGAGCTGTTTTTT.

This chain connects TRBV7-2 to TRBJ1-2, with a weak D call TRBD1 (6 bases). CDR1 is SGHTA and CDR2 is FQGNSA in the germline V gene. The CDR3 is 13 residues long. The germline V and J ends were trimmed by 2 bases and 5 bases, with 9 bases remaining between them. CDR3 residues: CASSLPTGYGYTF. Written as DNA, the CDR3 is TGTGCCAGCAGCTTACCCACAGGGTATGGCTACACCTTC.

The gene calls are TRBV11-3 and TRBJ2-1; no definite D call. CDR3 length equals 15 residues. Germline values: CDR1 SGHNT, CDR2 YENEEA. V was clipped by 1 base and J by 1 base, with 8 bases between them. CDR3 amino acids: CASSLGGPSYNEQFF. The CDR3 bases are TGTGCCAGCAGCTTAGGTGGGCCATCCTACAATGAGCAGTTCTTC.

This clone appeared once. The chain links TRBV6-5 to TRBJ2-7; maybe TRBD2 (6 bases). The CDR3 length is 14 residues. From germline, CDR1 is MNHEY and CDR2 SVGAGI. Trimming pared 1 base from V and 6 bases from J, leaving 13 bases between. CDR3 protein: CASSYFGPAGEQYF. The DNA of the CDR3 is TGTGCCAGCAGTTACTTTGGGCCAGCGGGCGAGCAGTACTTC.

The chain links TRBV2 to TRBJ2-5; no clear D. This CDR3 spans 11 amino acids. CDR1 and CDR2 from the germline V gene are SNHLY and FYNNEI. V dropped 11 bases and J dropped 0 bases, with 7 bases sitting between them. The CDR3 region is CAGQYQETQYF. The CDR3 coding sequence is TGTGCCGGTCAGTACCAAGAGACCCAGTACTTC.

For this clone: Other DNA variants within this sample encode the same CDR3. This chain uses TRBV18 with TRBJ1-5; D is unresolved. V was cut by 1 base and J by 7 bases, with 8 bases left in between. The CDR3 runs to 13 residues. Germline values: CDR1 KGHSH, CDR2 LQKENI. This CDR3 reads CASSPQGNQPQHF. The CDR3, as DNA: TGTGCCAGCTCACCACAGGGAAACCAGCCCCAGCATTTT.

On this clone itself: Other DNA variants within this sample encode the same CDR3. CDR3 amino acids: CASSLGARETQYF. The CDR3 coding sequence is TGTGCCAGCAGCTTGGGGGCCCGGGAGACCCAGTACTTC. The rearrangement uses TRBV7-3 and TRBJ2-5, with D possibly matching TRBD1 (6 bases). Germline CDR1 SGHTA, CDR2 FQGTGA. The CDR3 contains 13 residues. V shed 3 bases and J shed 5 bases, with 10 bases lying between them. Full variable domain (rest looked up from reference TRBV7-3 and TRBJ2-5): GAGVSQTPSNKVTEKGKYVELRCDPISGHTALYWYRQSLGQGPEFLIYFQGTGAADDSGLPNDRFFAVRPEGSVSTLKIQRTERGDSAVYLCASSLGARETQYFGPGTRLLVL.

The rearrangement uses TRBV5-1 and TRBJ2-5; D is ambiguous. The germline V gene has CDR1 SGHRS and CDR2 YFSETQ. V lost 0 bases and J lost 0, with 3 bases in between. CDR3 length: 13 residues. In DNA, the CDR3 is TGCGCCAGCAGCTTGGGCTACCAAGAGACCCAGTACTTC. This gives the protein CASSLGYQETQYF. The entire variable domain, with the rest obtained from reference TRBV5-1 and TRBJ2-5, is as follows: KAGVTQTPRYLIKTRGQQVTLSCSPISGHRSVSWYQQTPGQGLQFLFEYFSETQRNKGNFPGRFSGRQFSNSRSEMNVSTLELGDSALYLCASSLGYQETQYFGPGTRLLVL.

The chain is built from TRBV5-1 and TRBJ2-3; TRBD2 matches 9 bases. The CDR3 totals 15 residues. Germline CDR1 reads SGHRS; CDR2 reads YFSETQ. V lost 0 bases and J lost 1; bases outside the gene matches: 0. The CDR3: CASSLVAGGTDTQYF. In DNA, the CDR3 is TGCGCCAGCAGCTTGGTAGCGGGGGGCACAGATACGCAGTATTTT.

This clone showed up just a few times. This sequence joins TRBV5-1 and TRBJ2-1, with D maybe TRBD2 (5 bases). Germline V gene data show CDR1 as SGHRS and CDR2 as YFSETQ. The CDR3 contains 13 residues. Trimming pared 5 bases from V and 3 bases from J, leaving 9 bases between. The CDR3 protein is CASSPRDYNEQFF. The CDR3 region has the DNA TGCGCCAGCAGTCCCCGGGACTACAATGAGCAGTTCTTC.

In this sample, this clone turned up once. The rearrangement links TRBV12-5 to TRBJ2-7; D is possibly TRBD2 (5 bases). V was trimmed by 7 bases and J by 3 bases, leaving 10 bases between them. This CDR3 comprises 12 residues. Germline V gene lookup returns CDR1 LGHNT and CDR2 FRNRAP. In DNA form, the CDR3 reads TGTGCTAGTGCCCTACTAGGCTACGAGCAGTACTTC. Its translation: CASALLGYEQYF.

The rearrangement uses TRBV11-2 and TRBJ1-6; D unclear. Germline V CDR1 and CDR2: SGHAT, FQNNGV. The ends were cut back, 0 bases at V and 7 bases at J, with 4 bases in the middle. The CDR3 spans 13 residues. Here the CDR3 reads CASSLERNSPLHF. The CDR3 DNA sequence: TGTGCCAGCAGCTTAGAACGGAATTCACCCCTCCACTTT.

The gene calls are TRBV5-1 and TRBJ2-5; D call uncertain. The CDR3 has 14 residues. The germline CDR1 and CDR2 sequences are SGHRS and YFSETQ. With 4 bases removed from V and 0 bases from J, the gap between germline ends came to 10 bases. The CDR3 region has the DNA TGCGCCAGCAGCGTTGAACCCTACCAAGAGACCCAGTACTTC. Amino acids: CASSVEPYQETQYF.

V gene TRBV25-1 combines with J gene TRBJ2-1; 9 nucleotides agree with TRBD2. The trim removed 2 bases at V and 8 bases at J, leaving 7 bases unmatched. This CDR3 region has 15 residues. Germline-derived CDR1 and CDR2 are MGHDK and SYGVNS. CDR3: CASSERLAGSDEQFF. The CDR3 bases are TGTGCCAGCAGTGAAAGGCTAGCGGGATCCGATGAGCAGTTCTTC.

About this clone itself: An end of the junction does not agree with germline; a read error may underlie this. The CDR3 is CASSPQTVSPYGQYF. The CDR3 coding sequence is TGTGCCAGCAGCCCCCAGACCGTTTCCCCCTACGGGCAGTACTTC. The chain links TRBV14 to TRBJ2-7; D is undetermined. Germline V lookup: CDR1 SGHDN, CDR2 FVKESK. The CDR3 is made up of 15 amino acids.

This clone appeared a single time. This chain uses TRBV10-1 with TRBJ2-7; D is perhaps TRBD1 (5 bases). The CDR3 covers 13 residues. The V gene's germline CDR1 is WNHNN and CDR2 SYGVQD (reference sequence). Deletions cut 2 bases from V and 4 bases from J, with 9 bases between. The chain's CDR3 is CASSERGSYEQYF. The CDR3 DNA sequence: TGCGCCAGCAGTGAGAGGGGCAGTTACGAGCAGTACTTC.